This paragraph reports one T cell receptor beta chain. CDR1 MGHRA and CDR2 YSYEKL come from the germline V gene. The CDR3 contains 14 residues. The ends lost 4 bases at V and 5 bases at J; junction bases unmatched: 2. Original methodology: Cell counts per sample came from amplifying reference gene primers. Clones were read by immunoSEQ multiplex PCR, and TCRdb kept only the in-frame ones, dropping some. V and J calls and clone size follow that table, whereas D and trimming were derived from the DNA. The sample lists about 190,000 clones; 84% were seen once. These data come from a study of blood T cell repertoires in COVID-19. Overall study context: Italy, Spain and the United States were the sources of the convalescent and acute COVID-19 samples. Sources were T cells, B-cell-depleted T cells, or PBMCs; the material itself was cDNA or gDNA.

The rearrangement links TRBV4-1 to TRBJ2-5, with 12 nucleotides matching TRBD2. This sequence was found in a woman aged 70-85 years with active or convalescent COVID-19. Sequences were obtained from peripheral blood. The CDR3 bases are TGCGCCAGCAGCCGACTAGCGGGAGTGGAGACCCAGTACTTC. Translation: CASSRLAGVETQYF.